These T cell receptor beta chains were read from a single sample in a study of response to subunit inactivated influenza vaccine. MiXCR was run by TCRdb on the RT-PCR reads, yielding one entry per CDR3 protein. The sample holds 500,000 to 550,000 distinct CDR3 sequences; roughly 25% are singletons and the top ten take roughly 2.8%. This sample also appeared in a second study, on T cells expressing NK-cell markers.

The sample here was CD4+ T cells sorted from PBMCs, taken less than 13 days after vaccination. These receptors were taken from a man aged 45-65 years who received an inactivated influenza vaccine. Each CDR3 is given with its conserved first and last residue. The D gene is left open where the match is weak. Size values are once, few and many counts, or a class for expanded clones, and some rows have none.

v_gene	d_gene	abundance	j_gene	CDR3aa	CDR3nt
TRBV3-1	TRBD2	few	TRBJ2-1	CASSQGLAGGPGNEQFF	TGTGCCAGCAGCCAAGGACTAGCGGGAGGGCCAGGCAATGAGCAGTTCTTC
TRBV5-1	NA	NA	TRBJ1-3	CASSLGPNSGNTIYF	TGCGCCAGCAGCTTGGGGCCGAACTCTGGAAACACCATATATTTT
TRBV20-1	NA	NA	TRBJ2-6	CSARDEEGPFSGANVLTF	TGCAGTGCTAGAGATGAGGAGGGTCCCTTCTCTGGGGCCAACGTCCTGACTTTC
TRBV6-1	NA	NA	TRBJ2-3	CASSESTGGKTQYF	TGTGCCAGCAGTGAATCCACGGGCGGGAAGACGCAGTATTTT
TRBV12-3/TRBV12-4	NA	NA	TRBJ1-2	CASSLTGLEGMATF	TGTGCCAGCAGTTTAACGGGACTGGAGGGAATGGCTACCTTC
TRBV20-1	NA	NA	TRBJ2-1	CSADHWGSGTPYNEQFF	TGCAGTGCGGACCATTGGGGGAGCGGAACCCCCTACAATGAGCAGTTCTTC
TRBV5-1	TRBD2	few	TRBJ2-3	CASSLDTSGGAVTDTQYF	TGCGCCAGCAGCTTGGATACCAGCGGGGGGGCTGTGACAGATACGCAGTATTTT
TRBV7-2	NA	few	TRBJ2-1	CASSLAEGSYNEQFF	TGTGCCAGCAGCTTAGCGGAGGGCTCCTACAATGAGCAGTTCTTC
TRBV4-2	NA	NA	TRBJ2-6	CASSQDGTGANVLTF	TGTGCCAGCAGCCAAGACGGCACTGGGGCCAACGTCCTGACTTTC
TRBV11-2	NA	few	TRBJ2-2	CASRKPGTRELFF	TGTGCCAGCAGAAAACCGGGAACCAGGGAGCTGTTTTTT
TRBV6-5	TRBD1	NA	TRBJ1-1	CASSYSFWDRGGPEAFF	TGTGCCAGCAGTTACTCATTCTGGGACAGGGGAGGCCCTGAAGCTTTCTTT
TRBV29-1	NA	many	TRBJ2-7	CSVEGRSVYEQYF	TGCAGCGTTGAAGGGAGATCGGTCTACGAGCAGTACTTC
TRBV7-2	TRBD2	many	TRBJ2-7	CASSLVAGGGEQYF	TGTGCCAGCAGCTTAGTAGCGGGAGGAGGGGAGCAGTACTTC
TRBV6-1	NA	few	TRBJ1-2	CASRPRISRDKSFYGYTF	TGTGCCAGCAGGCCCCGCATCTCCCGGGACAAGTCTTTTTATGGCTACACCTTC
TRBV5-1	NA	NA	TRBJ2-1	CASSLGLVDNEQFF	TGCGCCAGCAGCTTGGGACTAGTGGACAATGAGCAGTTCTTC
TRBV7-2	NA	few	TRBJ1-1	CASSLSLGFDVAFF	TGTGCCAGCAGCTTGTCCTTGGGGTTCGATGTGGCTTTCTTT
TRBV29-1	TRBD2	many	TRBJ2-1	CSVSGSGSSYNEQFF	TGCAGCGTTTCGGGTAGCGGGAGCTCCTACAATGAGCAGTTCTTC
TRBV5-1	TRBD1	NA	TRBJ2-2	CASSLATGNGELFF	TGCGCCAGCAGCTTGGCGACAGGGAACGGGGAGCTGTTTTTT
TRBV15	NA	few	TRBJ2-7	CATSREKTGPYEQYF	TGTGCCACCAGCAGGGAAAAGACAGGTCCCTACGAGCAGTACTTC
TRBV12-3/TRBV12-4	NA	many	TRBJ2-5	CASSFRAQETQYF	TGTGCCAGCAGTTTCAGGGCCCAAGAGACCCAGTACTTC
TRBV5-6	NA	few	TRBJ2-3	CASSPSITGYADTQYF	TGTGCCAGCAGCCCGAGTATAACAGGGTACGCAGATACGCAGTATTTT
TRBV4-3	TRBD1	NA	TRBJ1-2	CASSQDTGTGIYGYTF	TGCGCCAGCAGCCAAGATACCGGGACAGGGATTTATGGCTACACCTTC
TRBV3-1	TRBD1	NA	TRBJ2-1	CASSQGTGYNEQFF	TGTGCCAGCAGCCAAGGGACAGGATACAATGAGCAGTTCTTC
TRBV5-1	TRBD1	few	TRBJ2-1	CASSLTGADLREFF	TGCGCCAGCAGCTTAACAGGGGCGGACTTGAGGGAGTTCTTC
TRBV12-3/TRBV12-4	NA	few	TRBJ1-2	CASSSGREGTF	TGTGCCAGCAGCTCGGGCAGGGAGGGCACCTTC
TRBV6-2/TRBV6-3	NA	NA	TRBJ2-2	CASSYPIPGELFF	TGTGCCAGCAGTTACCCGATTCCCGGGGAGCTGTTTTTT
TRBV7-2	NA	NA	TRBJ2-1	CASSFLRDKGFF	TGTGCCAGCAGCTTTTTACGGGACAAGGGGTTCTTC
TRBV5-1	NA	few	TRBJ2-2	CASITSPNTGELFF	TGCGCCAGCATAACTAGCCCGAACACCGGGGAGCTGTTTTTT
TRBV20-1	NA	few	TRBJ2-2	CSASGLAGELFF	TGCAGTGCTTCGGGACTCGCCGGGGAGCTGTTTTTT
TRBV4-3	NA	NA	TRBJ2-7	CASSQDRDSHEQYF	TGCGCCAGCAGCCAAGATCGGGACTCCCACGAGCAGTACTTC
TRBV7-8	NA	NA	TRBJ2-4	CASSLDSKNIQYF	TGTGCCAGCAGCTTAGACTCCAAAAACATTCAGTACTTC
TRBV29-1	TRBD2	few	TRBJ2-7	CSVGGSSYEQYF	TGCAGCGTTGGCGGGAGCTCCTACGAGCAGTACTTC
TRBV20-1	NA	NA	TRBJ1-6	CSARDARGGSPLHF	TGCAGTGCTAGAGATGCCAGGGGTGGCTCACCCCTCCACTTT
TRBV6-2/TRBV6-3	TRBD2	few	TRBJ2-5	CASRTAGGPGETQYF	TGTGCCAGCAGAACCGCGGGAGGGCCAGGAGAGACCCAGTACTTC
TRBV27	NA	NA	TRBJ2-7	CASSSTASYEQYF	TGTGCCAGCAGTAGTACAGCCTCCTACGAGCAGTACTTC
TRBV29-1	TRBD2	few	TRBJ2-1	CSVDSAGGTVDEQFF	TGCAGCGTTGATTCAGCGGGAGGGACCGTGGATGAGCAGTTCTTC
TRBV5-1	NA	NA	TRBJ1-2	CASSLAWSSNYGYTF	TGCGCCAGCAGCTTGGCCTGGAGCTCTAACTATGGCTACACCTTC
TRBV9	TRBD2	NA	TRBJ2-1	CASSARTSGLNEQFF	TGTGCCAGCAGCGCCCGGACTAGCGGGTTAAATGAGCAGTTCTTC
TRBV10-3	NA	many	TRBJ2-4	CAISESFEASGRNIQYF	TGTGCCATCAGTGAGTCGTTCGAAGCTTCGGGGCGAAACATTCAGTACTTC
TRBV11-2	NA	NA	TRBJ1-6	CASSSPEYRSSYNSPLHF	TGTGCCAGCAGCTCCCCGGAATACAGGAGCTCCTATAATTCACCCCTCCACTTT
TRBV11-1	TRBD1	few	TRBJ2-4	CASSLGTGGLQYF	TGTGCCAGCAGCTTAGGTACAGGGGGTCTTCAGTACTTC
TRBV20-1	NA	NA	TRBJ2-7	CSASPSTRYYEQYF	TGCAGTGCTAGTCCGTCGACGCGCTACTACGAGCAGTACTTC
TRBV12-3/TRBV12-4	TRBD1	NA	TRBJ2-4	CASSFRQGDIQYF	TGTGCCAGCAGTTTCCGGCAGGGGGACATTCAGTACTTC
TRBV6-1	NA	few	TRBJ1-1	CASRPPGTMNTEAFF	TGTGCCAGCAGGCCTCCCGGGACAATGAACACTGAAGCTTTCTTT
TRBV29-1	TRBD1	NA	TRBJ2-7	CSVQKGAGSPYEQYF	TGCAGCGTTCAAAAGGGGGCAGGGAGCCCCTACGAGCAGTACTTC
TRBV5-1	NA	NA	TRBJ2-1	CASSLAKGTKYNEQFF	TGCGCCAGCAGCTTGGCAAAAGGGACCAAATACAATGAGCAGTTCTTC
TRBV6-1	TRBD1	once	TRBJ2-1	CASSKGQKTYNEQFF	TGTGCCAGCAGTAAGGGACAGAAGACCTACAATGAGCAGTTCTTC
TRBV29-1	TRBD1	many	TRBJ2-3	CSVAPGQSTDTQYF	TGCAGCGTTGCTCCGGGACAGAGCACAGATACGCAGTATTTT
TRBV12-3/TRBV12-4	NA	NA	TRBJ1-1	CASSPGHQNTEAFF	TGTGCCAGCAGCCCGGGACACCAGAACACTGAAGCTTTCTTT
TRBV6-2/TRBV6-3	NA	NA	TRBJ2-3	CASSDEGSSTDTQYF	TGTGCCAGCAGTGATGAGGGCAGCAGCACAGATACGCAGTATTTT
TRBV20-1	NA	few	TRBJ2-1	CSALLKGRNVNEQFF	TGCAGTGCCCTCTTGAAGGGGCGCAATGTCAATGAGCAGTTCTTC
TRBV5-1	NA	NA	TRBJ1-3	CASSVDRSGNTIYF	TGCGCCAGCAGCGTTGACCGCTCTGGAAACACCATATATTTT
TRBV20-1	NA	NA	TRBJ2-2	CSASPGANTGELFF	TGCAGTGCGTCGCCAGGGGCGAACACCGGGGAGCTGTTTTTT